Each of the 11 T cell receptor beta chains below was sequenced from the same sample in a study of T cell responses to AZD1222 COVID-19 vaccine. This table comes from immunoSEQ multiplex PCR, and its TCRdb copy is limited to in-frame clones, with some not included. The sample holds about 150,000 clones, about 92% seen once. The sample consisted of peripheral blood, taken on day 0 of AZD1222 vaccination. The source of these receptors is an adult in good health.

The chain uses TRBV12-3 or TRBV12-4 and TRBJ2-5, with no clear D. V lost 2 bases, J lost 2 bases, and 0 bases lay in between. This CDR3 contains 11 residues. CDR3 bases: TGTGCCAGCAGTTTACAAGAGACCCAGTACTTC. It yields the protein CASSLQETQYF.

The V gene is TRBV6-1, the J gene TRBJ2-3; 8 bases are a match to TRBD1. CDR3 length: 15 residues. V shed 3 bases and J 0 bases; nucleotides not matched to a gene: 2. Germline CDR1 reads MNHNS; CDR2 reads SASEGT. The DNA for the CDR3 is TGTGCCAGCAGTGACAGGGGGCGAAGCACAGATACGCAGTATTTT. Residues: CASSDRGRSTDTQYF.

This chain links TRBV18 with TRBJ1-3; weak D call: TRBD1 (6 bases). V shed 6 bases and J shed 2 bases, with 17 bases lying between them. The germline gives CDR1 KGHSH, CDR2 LQKENI. The CDR3 has 16 amino acids. CDR3 nucleotides: TGTGCCAGCTCTGAAAGAGAGGGGGGTCCTGGAAACACCATATATTTT. It encodes CASSEREGGPGNTIYF. Using reference TRBV18 and TRBJ1-3 for the parts outside the CDR3, the full variable domain is NAGVMQNPRHLVRRRGQEARLRCSPMKGHSHVYWYRQLPEEGLKFMVYLQKENIIDESGMPKERFSAEFPKEGPSILRIQQVVRGDSAAYFCASSEREGGPGNTIYFGEGSWLTVV.

This sequence joins TRBV18 and TRBJ1-2, with unresolved D. Germline V lookup: CDR1 KGHSH, CDR2 LQKENI. There are 14 residues in the CDR3. The V end lost 0 bases, the J end lost 4 bases, and 9 bases lay between the germline ends. The CDR3, as DNA: TGTGCCAGCTCACCACCCCAGGCAAGCTATGGCTACACCTTC. Protein sequence: CASSPPQASYGYTF.

This chain links TRBV13 with TRBJ1-4; no reliable D call. CDR1 PRHDT and CDR2 FYEKMQ come from the germline V gene (reference sequence). The ends were cut back, 3 bases at V and 0 bases at J, with 23 bases in the middle. This CDR3 is 20 amino acids long. The CDR3 DNA reads TGTGCCAGCAGCTTTGCGGATCTACTAGGACGAGGAGCAACTAATGAAAAACTGTTTTTT. This translates into CASSFADLLGRGATNEKLFF.

J is TRBJ1-1 and V is TRBV7-2; D remains ambiguous. Germline V CDR1 and CDR2: SGHTA, FQGNSA. V shed 5 bases and J shed 6 bases, with 16 bases lying between them. The CDR3 is made up of 14 amino acids. The CDR3 reads CASSPPGGGAEAFF. For the CDR3, the DNA is TGTGCCAGCAGCCCGCCCGGTGGAGGTGCTGAAGCTTTCTTT.

The chain recombines TRBV4-1 with TRBJ1-2; D is undetermined. Germline assignment: CDR1 MGHRA and CDR2 YSYEKL. V lost 0 bases and J 2 bases, leaving 13 bases between the germline ends. This CDR3 has 16 residues. The CDR3 here is CASSQEGRGGNYGYTF. The CDR3 DNA reads as TGCGCCAGCAGCCAAGAAGGCCGGGGAGGGAACTATGGCTACACCTTC.

The V and J genes are TRBV11-3 and TRBJ1-3; 7 bases are shared with TRBD1. Trimming cost V 4 bases and J 7 bases; bases outside gene matches: 4. This CDR3 has 13 residues. The germline CDR1 and CDR2 sequences are SGHNT and YENEEA. CDR3 bases: TGTGCCAGCAGCTCGCAACAGGGGAACACCATATATTTT. This gives the protein CASSSQQGNTIYF. Filled out from reference TRBV11-3 and TRBJ1-3, the complete variable domain reads EAGVVQSPRYKIIEKKQPVAFWCNPISGHNTLYWYLQNLGQGPELLIRYENEEAVDDSQLPKDRFSAERLKGVDSTLKIQPAELGDSAVYLCASSSQQGNTIYFGEGSWLTVV.

V and J are TRBV7-9 and TRBJ2-3; 12 positions match TRBD2. Germline CDR1 is SEHNR and CDR2 is FQNEAQ (reference sequence). Germline trimming cut 5 bases from V and 2 bases from J; bases unmatched to any gene: 2. The CDR3 has 15 amino acids. CDR3 sequence (DNA): TGTGCCAGCAGCCGGACTAGCGGGGTCACAGATACGCAGTATTTT. Protein sequence: CASSRTSGVTDTQYF. Variable domain in full (rest from reference TRBV7-9 and TRBJ2-3): DTGVSQNPRHKITKRGQNVTFRCDPISEHNRLYWYRQTLGQGPEFLTYFQNEAQLEKSRLLSDRFSAERPKGSFSTLEIQRTEQGDSAMYLCASSRTSGVTDTQYFGPGTRLTVL.

The rearrangement joins TRBV4-1 to TRBJ2-1; 9 bases align to TRBD1. V trimming: 3 bases; J trimming: 4 bases; junction bases outside the gene matches: 10. Germline V CDR1 and CDR2: MGHRA, YSYEKL. CDR3 size: 17 residues. In nucleotides, the CDR3 is TGCGCCAGCAGCCAGTTACCGGGACAGGGAATTTACAATGAGCAGTTCTTC. It is translated as CASSQLPGQGIYNEQFF.

The genes are TRBV5-1 and TRBJ1-1, with TRBD1 matching over 7 bases. Germline trimming cut 2 bases from V and 0 bases from J; bases unmatched to any gene: 7. The CDR3 has 16 residues. CDR1 and CDR2 (germline): SGHRS, YFSETQ. The CDR3 loop reads CASSLFDREVNTEAFF. Here the CDR3 DNA reads TGCGCCAGCAGCTTATTCGACAGGGAGGTGAACACTGAAGCTTTCTTT.